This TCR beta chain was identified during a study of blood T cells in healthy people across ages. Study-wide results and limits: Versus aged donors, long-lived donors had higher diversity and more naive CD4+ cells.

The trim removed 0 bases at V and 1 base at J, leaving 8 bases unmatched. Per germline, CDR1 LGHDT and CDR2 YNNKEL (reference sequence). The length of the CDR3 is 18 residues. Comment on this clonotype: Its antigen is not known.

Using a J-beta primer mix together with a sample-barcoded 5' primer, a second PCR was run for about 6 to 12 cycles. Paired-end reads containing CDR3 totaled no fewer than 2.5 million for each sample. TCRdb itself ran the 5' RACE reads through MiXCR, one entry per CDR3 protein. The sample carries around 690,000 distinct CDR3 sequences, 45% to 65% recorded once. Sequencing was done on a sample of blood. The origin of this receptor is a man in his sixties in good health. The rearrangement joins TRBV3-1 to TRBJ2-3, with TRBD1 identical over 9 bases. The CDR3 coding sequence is TGTGCCAGCAGCCAAGATCGAAACAGGGGGCTTGGCACAGATACGCAGTATTTT. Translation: CASSQDRNRGLGTDTQYF.